This T cell receptor (beta chain) was sequenced for a study of blood T cell repertoires in COVID-19. Study-wide context: Whether acute or convalescent, the COVID-19 samples came from the United States, Italy and Spain. T cells, B-cell-depleted T cells, or PBMCs supplied cDNA or gDNA.

Authors' processing steps: Reference gene primer amplification yielded estimated nucleated cell counts. Generated by immunoSEQ multiplex PCR, the TCRdb table keeps only in-frame clones and is missing some. The DNA gave D and trimming, while V, J and clone size come from that table. The table lists 60,000 to 90,000 clones, 75% to 90% of them singletons. The CDR3 spans 13 residues. The V gene's germline CDR1 is MDHEN and CDR2 SYDVKM. V was shortened by 7 bases and J by 3 bases, with 13 bases between the two germline ends. This chain links TRBV28 with TRBJ2-7; tentatively, D is TRBD2 (6 bases). The sequence was collected from a human donor in a cohort sampled during active COVID-19. The sequencing sample was made of peripheral blood. This CDR3 reads CASTTIADYEQYF. The CDR3 DNA reads TGTGCCAGCACCACCATAGCGGACTACGAGCAGTACTTC.